This T cell receptor (beta chain) was identified in a study of T cell repertoires in cytomegalovirus infection. Study details: Both a matching HLA type and CMV infection were indicated by public TCR beta signatures.

This clonotype was found once. No antigen is known for it. No conserved phenylalanine or tryptophan is present at the end of the CDR3, so a read error is the likely explanation. TCRdb used MiXCR to reprocess the reads, holding one entry per CDR3 protein. The table records around 230,000 distinct CDR3 sequences, 6% to 8% of them present only once. Points from the study as a whole: Using cumulative public TCR beta family frequency, the authors identified those who carried CMV together with the relevant HLA. In two of eight donors, the top clonotype was HLA-C-restricted CMV-specific.

This CDR3 region has 12 residues. The V gene end was trimmed by 5 bases and the J gene end by 1 base; junction bases not matched to a gene: 1. From germline, CDR1 is DFQATT and CDR2 SNEGSKA (reference sequence). The sequenced sample consisted of PBMCs. This sequence was found in a human donor in good health (CMV status not recorded). Some clones in this sample may be carry-over from other donors' samples. The genes are TRBV20-1 and TRBJ2-5; 7 nucleotides align to TRBD2. The CDR3 is CSAWTSQETQYL. CDR3 coding DNA: TGCAGTGCTTGGACTAGCCAAGAGACCCAGTACCTC.